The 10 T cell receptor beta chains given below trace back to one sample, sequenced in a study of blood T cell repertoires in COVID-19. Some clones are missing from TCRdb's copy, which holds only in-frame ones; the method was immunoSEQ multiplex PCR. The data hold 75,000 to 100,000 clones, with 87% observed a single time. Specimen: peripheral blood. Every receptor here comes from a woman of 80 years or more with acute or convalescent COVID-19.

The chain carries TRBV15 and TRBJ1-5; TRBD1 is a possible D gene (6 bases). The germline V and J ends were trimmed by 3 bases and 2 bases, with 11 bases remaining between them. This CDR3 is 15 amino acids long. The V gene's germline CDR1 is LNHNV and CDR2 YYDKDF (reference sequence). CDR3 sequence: CATSRENRGNQPQHF. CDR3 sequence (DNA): TGTGCCACCAGCAGGGAAAACAGGGGCAATCAGCCCCAGCATTTT.

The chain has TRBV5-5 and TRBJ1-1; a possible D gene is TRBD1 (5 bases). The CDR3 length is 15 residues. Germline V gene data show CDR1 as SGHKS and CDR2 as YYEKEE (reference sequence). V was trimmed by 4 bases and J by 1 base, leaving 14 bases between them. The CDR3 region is CASSRPGGENTEAFF. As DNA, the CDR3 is TGTGCCAGCAGCCGTCCTGGGGGGGAGAACACTGAAGCTTTCTTT.

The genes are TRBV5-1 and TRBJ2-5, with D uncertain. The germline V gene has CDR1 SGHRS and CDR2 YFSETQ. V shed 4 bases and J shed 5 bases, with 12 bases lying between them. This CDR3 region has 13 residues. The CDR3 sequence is CASSKELVETQYF. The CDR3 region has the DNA TGCGCCAGCAGCAAAGAGTTGGTGGAGACCCAGTACTTC.

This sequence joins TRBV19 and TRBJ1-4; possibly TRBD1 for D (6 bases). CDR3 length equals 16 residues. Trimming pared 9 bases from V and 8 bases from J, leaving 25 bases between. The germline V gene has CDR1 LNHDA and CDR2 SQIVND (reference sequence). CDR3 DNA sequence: TGTGCCAGCAACCTGCCCCGAGGAGGGGGGGGAGAAAAACTGTTTTTT. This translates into CASNLPRGGGGEKLFF.

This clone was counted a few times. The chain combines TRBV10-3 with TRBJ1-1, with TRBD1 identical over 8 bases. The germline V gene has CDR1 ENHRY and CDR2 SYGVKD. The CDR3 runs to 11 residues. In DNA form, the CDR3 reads TGTGCGACAGGGGACAACACTGAAGCTTTCTTT. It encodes CATGDNTEAFF.

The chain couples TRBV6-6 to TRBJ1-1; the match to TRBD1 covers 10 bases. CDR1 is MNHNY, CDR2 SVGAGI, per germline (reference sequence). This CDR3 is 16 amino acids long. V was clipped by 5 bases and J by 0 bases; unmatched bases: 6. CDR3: CASSRDRGSLNTEAFF. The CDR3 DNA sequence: TGTGCCAGCAGTCGGGACAGGGGATCCCTGAACACTGAAGCTTTCTTT.

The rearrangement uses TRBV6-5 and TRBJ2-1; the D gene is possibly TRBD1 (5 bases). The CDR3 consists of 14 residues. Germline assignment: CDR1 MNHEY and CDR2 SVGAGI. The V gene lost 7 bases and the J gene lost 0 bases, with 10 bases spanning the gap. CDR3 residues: CASKVGLSYNEQFF. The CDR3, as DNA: TGTGCCAGCAAAGTGGGGCTCTCCTACAATGAGCAGTTCTTC.

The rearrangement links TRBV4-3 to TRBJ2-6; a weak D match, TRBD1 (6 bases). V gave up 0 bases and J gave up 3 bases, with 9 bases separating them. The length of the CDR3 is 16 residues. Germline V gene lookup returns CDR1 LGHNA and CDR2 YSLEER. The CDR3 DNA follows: TGCGCCAGCAGCCAAGAGGACAGCGGTGGGGCCAACGTCCTGACTTTC. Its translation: CASSQEDSGGANVLTF.

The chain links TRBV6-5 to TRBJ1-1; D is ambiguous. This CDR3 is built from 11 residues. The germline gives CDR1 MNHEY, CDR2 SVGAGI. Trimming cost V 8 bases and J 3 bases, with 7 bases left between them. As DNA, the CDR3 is TGTGCCAGCGGGCGGGACACTGAAGCTTTCTTT. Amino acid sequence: CASGRDTEAFF.

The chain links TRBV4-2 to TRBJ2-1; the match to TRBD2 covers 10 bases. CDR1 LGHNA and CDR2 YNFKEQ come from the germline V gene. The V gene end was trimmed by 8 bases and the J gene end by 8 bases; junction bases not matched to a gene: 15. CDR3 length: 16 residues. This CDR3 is CASGLSGGANVDEQFF. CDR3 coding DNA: TGTGCCAGCGGATTAAGCGGGGGGGCTAATGTGGATGAGCAGTTCTTC.